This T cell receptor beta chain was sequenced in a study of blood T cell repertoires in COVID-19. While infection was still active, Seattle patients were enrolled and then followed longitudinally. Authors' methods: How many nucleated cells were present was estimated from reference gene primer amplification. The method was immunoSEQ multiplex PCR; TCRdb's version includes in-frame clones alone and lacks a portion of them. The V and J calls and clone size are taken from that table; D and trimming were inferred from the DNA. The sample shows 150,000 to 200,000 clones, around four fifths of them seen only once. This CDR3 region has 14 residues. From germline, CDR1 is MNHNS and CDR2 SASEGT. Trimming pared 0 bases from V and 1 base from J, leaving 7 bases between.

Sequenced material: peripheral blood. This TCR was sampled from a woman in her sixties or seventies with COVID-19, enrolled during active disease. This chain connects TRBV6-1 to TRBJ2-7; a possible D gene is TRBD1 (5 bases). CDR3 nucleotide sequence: TGTGCCAGCAGTGAAGCCCACAGGTCCTACGAGCAGTACTTC. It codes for CASSEAHRSYEQYF.